The 7 T cell receptor beta chains given below trace back to one sample, sequenced in a study of cytomegalovirus exposure and HLA in healthy donors. This PCR relied on a set of 60 Vbeta primers and 13 Jbeta primers. The assay was immunoSEQ multiplex PCR, and TCRdb's table has in-frame clones only and misses some. Of 130,000 to 150,000 clones in the sample, roughly 70% were seen once. The specimen sequenced was PBMCs. The source of these receptors is a man aged 60-69 years in good health and CMV-seronegative.

The chain has TRBV27 and TRBJ2-7, with TRBD1 matching 11 bases. J was trimmed by 3 bases and V by 11 bases; bases with no gene match: 6. The CDR3 consists of 13 residues. The germline V gene has CDR1 MNHEY and CDR2 SMNVEV (reference sequence). The CDR3 nucleotides read TGTGCCTCCCGGGGACAGGGGGGCTACGAGCAGTACTTC. This encodes CASRGQGGYEQYF.

V usage is TRBV27 and J usage is TRBJ2-4, with a possible D match to TRBD1 (6 bases). Germline V gives CDR1 MNHEY, CDR2 SMNVEV (reference sequence). This CDR3 region has 18 residues. V lost 6 bases and J lost 0, with 21 bases in between. CDR3 DNA sequence: TGTGCCAGCAGGCTTACCCGGGACACCCCATTAGCCAAAAACATTCAGTACTTC. Translation gives CASRLTRDTPLAKNIQYF.

This chain joins TRBV7-2 and TRBJ1-3; D is perhaps TRBD1 (6 bases). V lost 2 bases and J 4 bases, leaving 12 bases between the germline ends. This CDR3 is 15 amino acids long. Germline values: CDR1 SGHTA, CDR2 FQGNSA. CDR3 coding DNA: TGTGCCAGCAGCTTACGAGGGGGAGCCGGAAACACCATATATTTT. This sequence encodes CASSLRGGAGNTIYF.

The chain carries TRBV19 and TRBJ2-3, with 9 bases fitting TRBD2. The CDR3 covers 14 residues. V trimming: 4 bases; J trimming: 4 bases; junction bases outside the gene matches: 3. Germline V gene lookup returns CDR1 LNHDA and CDR2 SQIVND (reference sequence). CDR3 region: CASSNRGRADTQYF. Here the CDR3 DNA reads TGTGCCAGTAGTAATCGCGGGAGGGCAGATACGCAGTATTTT.

The chain uses TRBV7-2 and TRBJ1-3; the D is unclear. Germline V gene sequence: CDR1 SGHTA, CDR2 FQGNSA. This CDR3 comprises 13 residues. Trimming left V 5 bases short and J 4 bases short, with 9 bases between. The DNA for the CDR3 is TGTGCCAGCAGCCCCACAGTGGGAAACACCATATATTTT. Protein: CASSPTVGNTIYF.

The chain joins TRBV9 to TRBJ2-2; D call uncertain. CDR3 length: 14 residues. CDR1 SGDLS and CDR2 YYNGEE come from the germline V gene. The V end was cut by 0 bases, the J end by 7 bases, with 10 bases between. Here the CDR3 DNA reads TGTGCCAGCAGCGTAGGATACGGCGGCGGGGAGCTGTTTTTT. Encoded protein: CASSVGYGGGELFF.

This clone was seen once. This chain joins TRBV19 and TRBJ2-3, with 7 nucleotides matching TRBD2. This CDR3 is built from 16 residues. The V and J ends lost 2 bases and 6 bases, in that order; junction bases with no gene match: 11. The V gene's germline CDR1 is LNHDA and CDR2 SQIVND (reference sequence). CDR3 region: CASSIPRGAGGDTQYF. Written as DNA, the CDR3 is TGTGCCAGTAGTATACCCCGGGGAGCCGGGGGGGATACGCAGTATTTT.